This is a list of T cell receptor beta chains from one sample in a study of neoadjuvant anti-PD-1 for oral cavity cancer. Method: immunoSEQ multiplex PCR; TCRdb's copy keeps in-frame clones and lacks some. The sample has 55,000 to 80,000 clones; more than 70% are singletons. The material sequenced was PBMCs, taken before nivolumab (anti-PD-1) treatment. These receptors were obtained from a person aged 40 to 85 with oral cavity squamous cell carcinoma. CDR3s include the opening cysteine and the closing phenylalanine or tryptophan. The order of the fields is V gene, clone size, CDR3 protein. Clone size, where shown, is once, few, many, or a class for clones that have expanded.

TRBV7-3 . CASSSTPNTGELFF
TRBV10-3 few CAISEPGQGVNEQFF
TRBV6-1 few CASSKAQGGQPQHF
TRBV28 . CASSLRGRGLAGPEQYF
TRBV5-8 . CASSEKGLSNYGYTF
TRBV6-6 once CASRTGGSYEQYF
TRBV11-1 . CASSSHRRSSGANVLTF
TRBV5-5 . CASSLTDKNTGELFF
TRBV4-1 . CASSQDAARFYSYTF
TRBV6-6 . CASSYSRLAGAYEQYF